The 12 T cell receptor beta chains listed next were all sequenced from one sample in a study of read filtering for tumor transcriptome and immune sequencing. The library was built from 400 ng RNA with molecular barcoded adaptors for alpha/delta and beta/gamma chains. TCRdb re-derived calls from the reads in MiXCR, one entry per CDR3 protein. The repertoire holds around 31,000 distinct CDR3 sequences, with around a sixth as singletons. Sequenced input: a population of CD138-negative cells sorted from bone marrow. The source is a donor aged 40 or over with multiple myeloma.

With respect to this clonotype: Relative to the germline gene, one junction end is altered; a read error may explain this. The chain has TRBV28 and TRBJ2-3; a weak D match, TRBD2 (5 bases). Germline-derived CDR1 and CDR2 are MDHEN and SYDVKM. The CDR3 has 16 residues. Here the CDR3 reads CAGSLNVRDRGDTQYF. CDR3 coding DNA: TGTGCCGGCAGTTTAAATGTACGGGATAGAGGAGATACGCAGTATTTT.

The genes are TRBV20-1 and TRBJ1-5; D is ambiguous. V was clipped by 5 bases and J by 0 bases, with 5 bases between them. CDR3 length: 12 amino acids. Germline lookup yields CDR1 DFQATT and CDR2 SNEGSKA (reference sequence). The CDR3 coding sequence is TGCAGTGCTCAGTATAGCAATCAGCCCCAGCATTTT. This gives the protein CSAQYSNQPQHF.

The chain couples TRBV12-3 or TRBV12-4 to TRBJ2-7, with TRBD1 matching 10 bases. V gave up 6 bases and J gave up 6 bases; unmatched junction bases: 11. The CDR3 runs 15 residues. The CDR3 region is CASSPPGQGLLEQYF. The CDR3 coding sequence is TGTGCCAGCAGCCCACCGGGACAGGGGCTCCTCGAGCAGTACTTC.

There are many counts of this clonotype. The chain joins TRBV18 to TRBJ2-7; perhaps TRBD2 as D (6 bases). V was pared by 6 bases and J by 3 bases, with 15 bases between. CDR3 length: 14 residues. Germline V gives CDR1 KGHSH, CDR2 LQKENI. In DNA form, the CDR3 reads TGTGCCAGCTCTCAGACTAGATCGGACTACGAGCAGTACTTC. This gives the protein CASSQTRSDYEQYF.

For this clonotype: A far larger clone differs by one base, so this is likely a read error. The chain employs TRBV20-1 and TRBJ1-4; D might be TRBD1 or TRBD2, each matching 6 bases. The better agreement between TRBJ2-3 and the DNA end casts doubt on the J call. This CDR3 is built from 16 residues. The germline V gene encodes CDR1 DFQATT and CDR2 SNEGSKA (reference sequence). CDR3 in DNA: TGCAGTGTTAGAGATCGTGGGGGGCTATCCACAGATACGCAGTATTTT. It codes for CSVRDRGGLSTDTQYF.

This clonotype has at least ten counts. The chain uses TRBV29-1 and TRBJ2-7; D gene uncertain. CDR1 and CDR2 (germline): SQVTM, ANQGSEA. This CDR3 has 12 amino acids. Trimming took off 3 bases at V and 4 bases at J, with 10 bases between the two ends. The CDR3 DNA reads TGCAGCGTTGACGTGGGTTCATACGAGCAGTACTTC. This translates into CSVDVGSYEQYF.

This clonotype appeared once. This sequence joins TRBV30 and TRBJ1-5; a possible D gene is TRBD1 (6 bases). This CDR3 has 13 amino acids. CDR1 and CDR2 from the germline V gene are GTSNPN and SVGIG (reference sequence). V shed 0 bases and J shed 4 bases, with 7 bases lying between them. The CDR3 DNA follows: TGTGCCTGGAGTGTACAGGGTAATCAGCCCCAGCATTTT. It yields the protein CAWSVQGNQPQHF.

The chain carries TRBV19 and TRBJ2-1, with TRBD2 matching 7 bases. Trimming at V came to 6 bases and at J to 9 bases, leaving 8 bases not matched to a gene. The CDR3 is 13 residues long. Germline lookup yields CDR1 LNHDA and CDR2 SQIVND (reference sequence). The CDR3 DNA sequence: TGTGCCAGTAGCGCTGGGGGGGGGTTTGAGCAGTTCTTC. It is translated as CASSAGGGFEQFF.

This clonotype was detected ten times or more. The chain uses TRBV4-2 and TRBJ1-5; a possible D gene is TRBD1 (6 bases). The CDR3 runs to 19 residues. Deletions cut 0 bases from V and 7 bases from J, with 25 bases between. Germline CDR1 is LGHNA and CDR2 is YNFKEQ. The CDR3 bases are TGTGCCAGCAGCCAAGATTTTGAGGGGGTCGGGGGAGCAGGGCAGCCCCAGCATTTT. Translating it yields CASSQDFEGVGGAGQPQHF.

Judged by abundance, this clonotype is medium-sized (0.01 to 0.1%). This chain links TRBV20-1 with TRBJ2-1; 7 nucleotides line up with TRBD2. V trimming: 4 bases; J trimming: 8 bases; junction bases outside the gene matches: 14. Per the germline V gene, CDR1 is DFQATT and CDR2 is SNEGSKA (reference sequence). The CDR3 has 15 residues. CDR3 sequence: CSATRGVTRFHEQFF. The CDR3 coding sequence is TGCAGTGCTACCCGGGGGGTAACGCGATTCCATGAGCAGTTCTTC.

This clonotype was seen ten or more times. The J gene is TRBJ2-5, the V gene TRBV29-1; TRBD1 aligns across 9 bases. The CDR3 is made up of 13 amino acids. Germline loops: CDR1 SQVTM, CDR2 ANQGSEA. With V trimmed by 3 bases and J by 4 bases, 3 bases remained unmatched. The CDR3 coding sequence is TGCAGCGTTGAGGACAGGGGAATAGAGACCCAGTACTTC. As protein: CSVEDRGIETQYF.

There are many counts of this clonotype. The rearrangement links TRBV11-1 to TRBJ2-2; D is unclear. Germline V gene data show CDR1 as SGHAT and CDR2 as FQDESV (reference sequence). Trimming pared 2 bases from V and 3 bases from J, leaving 13 bases between. CDR3 length: 16 residues. The CDR3: CASSLRSGFDTGELFF. Written as DNA, the CDR3 is TGTGCCAGCAGCTTACGATCTGGATTTGACACCGGGGAGCTGTTTTTT.